This TCR beta chain appears in the sequencing data of a study of cytomegalovirus exposure and HLA in healthy donors. Both 60 Vbeta primers and 13 Jbeta primers went into the PCR. The repertoire was sequenced with immunoSEQ multiplex PCR; TCRdb's copy has only in-frame clones and lacks some. Seen here are about 140,000 clones, approximately 80% observed once, and the top ten hold approximately 1.8%. V shed 2 bases and J shed 6 bases, with 14 bases lying between them. This CDR3 is built from 14 residues. The germline V gene has CDR1 MNHEY and CDR2 SMNVEV (reference sequence). This chain joins TRBV27 and TRBJ2-7, with D perhaps TRBD1 (6 bases). Sequencing was carried out using PBMCs. The TCR originated in a man between 35 and 55 years old in good health and CMV-seronegative. In DNA, the CDR3 is TGTGCCAGCAGTTTAACCGGGATAGGGGGCGAGCAGTACTTC. Its protein is CASSLTGIGGEQYF.